The 18 T cell receptor beta chains below come from one sample, sequenced in a study of cytomegalovirus exposure and HLA in healthy donors. A multiplex PCR was run with 60 Vbeta primers and 13 Jbeta primers. The protocol was immunoSEQ multiplex PCR, while the TCRdb copy is restricted to in-frame clones and leaves out a portion. The sample yields fewer than 250,000 clones, over 80% seen once. The specimen was PBMCs. The receptor set was obtained from a boy younger than 10 in good health and CMV-seronegative.

Here the CDR3 reads CASSATNYGYTF. CDR3 in DNA: TGTGCCAGCAGTGCAACTAACTATGGCTACACCTTC. This chain joins TRBV2 and TRBJ1-2; D is unresolved. Trimming left V 4 bases short and J 0 bases short, with 3 bases between. The CDR3 is 12 amino acids. Germline loops: CDR1 SNHLY, CDR2 FYNNEI. Based on the CDR3 plus reference TRBV2 and TRBJ1-2, the full variable domain is EPEVTQTPSHQVTQMGQEVILRCVPISNHLYFYWYRQILGQKVEFLVSFYNNEISEKSEIFDDQFSVERPDGSNFTLKIRSTKLEDSAMYFCASSATNYGYTFGSGTRLTVV.

This clone was detected a few times. The V gene is TRBV27, the J gene TRBJ1-2, with D tentatively TRBD1 (5 bases). V was cut by 5 bases and J by 0 bases, with 10 bases left in between. The CDR3 runs 14 residues. Looked up from germline, CDR1 is MNHEY and CDR2 is SMNVEV (reference sequence). CDR3 sequence (DNA): TGTGCCAGCAGTCCCCGACAGACTAACTATGGCTACACCTTC. Its translation: CASSPRQTNYGYTF.

The CDR3 coding sequence is TGTGCCAGCAGTCGGGGAGACAGGGGGAAGAATGAGCAGTTCTTC. Its protein product is CASSRGDRGKNEQFF. V usage is TRBV7-9 and J usage is TRBJ2-1, with 9 nucleotides matching TRBD1. Unmatched junction bases numbered 10, after V lost 6 bases and J lost 7 bases. CDR1 is SEHNR and CDR2 is FQNEAQ in the germline V gene (reference sequence). The length of the CDR3 is 15 residues.

The chain joins TRBV5-1 to TRBJ2-3, with 9 bases matching TRBD2. This CDR3 is built from 15 residues. Unmatched junction bases numbered 8, after V lost 4 bases and J lost 5 bases. Germline values: CDR1 SGHRS, CDR2 YFSETQ. Here the CDR3 reads CASSPGGGVGDTQYF. CDR3 sequence (DNA): TGCGCCAGCAGCCCCGGCGGGGGGGTCGGAGATACGCAGTATTTT. The full variable domain, in which reference TRBV5-1 and TRBJ2-3 provide the parts outside the CDR3, is KAGVTQTPRYLIKTRGQQVTLSCSPISGHRSVSWYQQTPGQGLQFLFEYFSETQRNKGNFPGRFSGRQFSNSRSEMNVSTLELGDSALYLCASSPGGGVGDTQYFGPGTRLTVL.

In its sample, this clone was seen a few times. The chain uses TRBV6-5 and TRBJ1-1, with 9 bases aligning to TRBD1. CDR3 size: 15 residues. Unmatched junction bases numbered 13, after V lost 4 bases and J lost 10 bases. Germline V gene lookup returns CDR1 MNHEY and CDR2 SVGAGI. The CDR3 protein is CASSSQDRGRAGAFF. The CDR3 DNA is TGTGCCAGCAGTTCGCAGGACAGGGGACGGGCCGGAGCTTTCTTT.

V is TRBV6-1 and J is TRBJ1-1; D may be TRBD1 (5 bases). Germline values: CDR1 MNHNS, CDR2 SASEGT. The CDR3 spans 13 residues. Between the trimmed V and J ends, which lost 5 bases and 1 base, there was a span of 8 bases. This chain's CDR3 is CASSSRENTEAFF. The CDR3 region has the DNA TGTGCCAGCAGTTCCAGGGAGAACACTGAAGCTTTCTTT.

The chain employs TRBV5-6 and TRBJ1-1; 7 bases match TRBD1. CDR1 is SGHDT, CDR2 YYEEEE, per germline. This CDR3 has 11 residues. The junction had 5 bases not matched to a gene; V was cut back by 4 bases and J by 11 bases. The CDR3 loop reads CASSRTGYAFF. CDR3 DNA: TGTGCCAGCAGCCGGACAGGCTACGCTTTCTTT. Full variable domain (remainder filled in from reference TRBV5-6 and TRBJ1-1): DAGVTQSPTHLIKTRGQQVTLRCSPKSGHDTVSWYQQALGQGPQFIFQYYEEEERQRGNFPDRFSGHQFPNYSSELNVNALLLGDSALYLCASSRTGYAFFGQGTRLTVV.

V gene TRBV30 combines with J gene TRBJ2-7; maybe TRBD2 (5 bases). Trimming cost V 4 bases and J 3 bases, with 10 bases left between them. Germline CDR1 reads GTSNPN; CDR2 reads SVGIG (reference sequence). The length of the CDR3 is 12 residues. The DNA of the CDR3 is TGTGCCTGGACCGGGGTCAACTACGAGCAGTACTTC. Translation: CAWTGVNYEQYF.

The chain joins TRBV30 to TRBJ2-7, with D tentatively TRBD2 (5 bases). V was cut by 4 bases and J by 2 bases, with 9 bases left in between. This CDR3 has 12 residues. CDR1 and CDR2 from the germline V gene are GTSNPN and SVGIG (reference sequence). CDR3 protein: CAWKRGPYEQYF. CDR3 coding DNA: TGTGCCTGGAAGCGAGGGCCCTACGAGCAGTACTTC.

The chain uses TRBV15 and TRBJ2-5; D is perhaps TRBD1 (5 bases). CDR1 LNHNV and CDR2 YYDKDF come from the germline V gene (reference sequence). The CDR3 loop spans 12 amino acids. Trimming took 4 bases from V and 3 from J, leaving 6 bases between them. The CDR3 is CATSIGEETQYF. The CDR3 DNA sequence: TGTGCCACCAGCATAGGGGAAGAGACCCAGTACTTC.

The rearrangement links TRBV11-2 to TRBJ1-4; 10 bases map to TRBD1. The length of the CDR3 is 17 residues. Trimming cost V 5 bases and J 5 bases; bases outside gene matches: 11. The germline gives CDR1 SGHAT, CDR2 FQNNGV. CDR3 nucleotide sequence: TGTGCCAGCAGCCCTGGTGGAGGGACAGGGGAGAATGAAAAACTGTTTTTT. This codes for CASSPGGGTGENEKLFF.

This clone was counted once. V gene TRBV4-1 combines with J gene TRBJ2-1, with 10 nucleotides matching TRBD2. Germline-derived CDR1 and CDR2 are MGHRA and YSYEKL. This CDR3 is 17 amino acids long. V lost 1 base, J lost 1 base, and 4 bases stayed unmatched. CDR3 in amino acids: CASSQGGGLASYNEQFF. The CDR3 DNA reads TGCGCCAGCAGCCAAGGTGGGGGACTAGCGTCCTACAATGAGCAGTTCTTC.

This sequence joins TRBV7-2 and TRBJ2-1; TRBD2 agrees at 9 bases. V dropped 8 bases and J dropped 5; count of bases not matched to a gene: 16. This CDR3 spans 17 amino acids. Germline V gene lookup returns CDR1 SGHTA and CDR2 FQGNSA. CDR3 DNA sequence: TGTGCCAGCTGCAATCCGGGGCTAGCGGGAATCCACAATGAGCAGTTCTTC. Amino acid sequence: CASCNPGLAGIHNEQFF.

The chain links TRBV27 to TRBJ1-1; TRBD1 might be the D (6 bases). Trimming took 7 bases from V and 0 from J, leaving 15 bases between them. Germline V gene sequence: CDR1 MNHEY, CDR2 SMNVEV (reference sequence). This CDR3 has 15 residues. Written as DNA, the CDR3 is TGTGCCAGCACCCCCAGCGGACAGATGAACACTGAAGCTTTCTTT. Protein sequence: CASTPSGQMNTEAFF.

The chain combines TRBV19 with TRBJ1-5; D is unclear. V gave up 7 bases and J gave up 1 base, with 5 bases separating them. The CDR3 has 12 residues. CDR1 LNHDA and CDR2 SQIVND come from the germline V gene (reference sequence). Here the CDR3 DNA reads TGTGCCAGTAATCTCAGCAATCAGCCCCAGCATTTT. This gives the protein CASNLSNQPQHF.

The chain combines TRBV7-6 with TRBJ2-7, with D possibly TRBD1 on 5 matching bases. Germline V lookup: CDR1 SGHVS, CDR2 FNYEAQ. The V end lost 1 base, the J end lost 3 bases, and 16 bases lay between the germline ends. This CDR3 comprises 16 residues. CDR3 loop: CASSLGEVDTIYEQYF. The CDR3 DNA reads as TGTGCCAGCAGCTTAGGAGAGGTGGACACTATCTACGAGCAGTACTTC.

The gene calls are TRBV4-1 and TRBJ2-7; D remains ambiguous. This CDR3 has 15 residues. Trimming pared 0 bases from V and 3 bases from J, leaving 12 bases between. Germline assignment: CDR1 MGHRA and CDR2 YSYEKL. DNA of the CDR3: TGCGCCAGCAGCCAAGAGGCCTCCTGGAGCTACGAGCAGTACTTC. Translation gives CASSQEASWSYEQYF.

The CDR3 nucleotides are TGCGCCAGCAGCCAGGACGACTACGCGGGGGGTTCTAGCACAGATACGCAGTATTTT. Translation: CASSQDDYAGGSSTDTQYF. The chain employs TRBV4-1 and TRBJ2-3, with 8 nucleotides matching TRBD2. The germline gives CDR1 MGHRA, CDR2 YSYEKL. This CDR3 has 19 amino acids. With 3 bases clipped from V and 0 bases from J, the junction kept 14 bases outside the gene matches.